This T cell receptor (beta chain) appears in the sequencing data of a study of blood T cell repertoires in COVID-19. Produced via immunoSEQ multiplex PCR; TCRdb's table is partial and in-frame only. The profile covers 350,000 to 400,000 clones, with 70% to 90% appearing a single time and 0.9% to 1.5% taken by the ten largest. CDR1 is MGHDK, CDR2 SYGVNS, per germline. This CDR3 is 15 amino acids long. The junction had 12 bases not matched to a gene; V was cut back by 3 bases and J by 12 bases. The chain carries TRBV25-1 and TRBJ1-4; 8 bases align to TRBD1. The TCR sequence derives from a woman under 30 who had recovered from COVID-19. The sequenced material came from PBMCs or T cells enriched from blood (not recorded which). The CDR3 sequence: CASSDRGRMSGQLFF. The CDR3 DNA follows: TGTGCCAGCAGTGACAGGGGGCGTATGAGTGGTCAACTGTTTTTT.